What follows describes a single T cell receptor beta chain. What it recognizes is unknown. The record originates from a study of vaccination and CD4 T cells after COVID-19. About the study: Post-vaccination specimens were collected at a median of approximately 66 days following dose two (range 14 to 241).

Germline V gene sequence: CDR1 DFQATT, CDR2 SNEGSKA (reference sequence). The V and J ends lost 3 bases and 3 bases respectively, with 11 bases between them. CDR3 length equals 13 residues. Notes on the study in general: Median SARS-CoV-2-reactive clonotype numbers went up from roughly 21 to 40, but not significantly. Spike mono-reactive clones accounted for 304 of the 307 vaccine-specific clones found in convalescent patients.

Treatment described: roughly ten-day PBMC culture with coronavirus spike peptide pools or control peptides (ViraFEST assay). Cultured CD4+ T-cell DNA underwent Oncomine TCR Beta short-read sequencing. TCRdb analysed the PCR reads with MiXCR anew, one entry per CDR3 protein. The profile covers 20,000 to 25,000 distinct CDR3 sequences, with around 45% appearing a single time and roughly 19% taken by the ten largest. This receptor was taken from a human donor who received a COVID-19 vaccine. This specimen consisted of CD4+ T cells from blood, cultured in vitro, obtained before SARS-CoV-2 vaccination. The chain joins TRBV20-1 to TRBJ1-1; D is uncertain. Written as DNA, the CDR3 is TGCAGTGCTAGGATCGAGTCTGACACTGAAGCTTTCTTT. This translates into CSARIESDTEAFF.